Following are 5 T cell receptor beta chains from one sample sequenced in a study of naive and memory T cell subsets. The SP2 primer and nested alpha and beta constant region primers amplified ligated cDNA in four rounds. TCRdb used MiXCR to reprocess the 5' RACE reads, holding one entry per CDR3 protein. The sample yields tens of thousands of distinct CDR3 sequences, more than 6.5% seen once. An oligonucleotide containing a UMI was ligated to the 3' end of TCR cDNA. The receptors come from a female donor in good health.

This clonotype was detected a few times. This chain joins TRBV6-2 or TRBV6-3 and TRBJ1-1; D is possibly TRBD1 (5 bases). Germline assignment: CDR1 MNHEY and CDR2 SVGEGT. V lost 7 bases and J lost 4, with 25 bases in between. The CDR3 contains 17 residues. The CDR3 sequence: CASTKLAEGSSSTEAFF. The CDR3 DNA sequence: TGTGCCAGCACCAAGCTAGCTGAGGGGTCCTCAAGCACTGAAGCTTTCTTT.

This rearrangement joins TRBV3-1 to TRBJ2-6; D unclear. Germline V gene data show CDR1 as LGHDT and CDR2 as YNNKEL (reference sequence). The CDR3 is 15 amino acids. The V end was cut by 0 bases, the J end by 0 bases, with 3 bases between. CDR3 sequence (DNA): TGTGCCAGCAGCCAAGACCTCTCTGGGGCCAACGTCCTGACTTTC. This gives the protein CASSQDLSGANVLTF.

The table lists this clonotype with a few counts. This CDR3 is CASSFDSGNYNEQFF. For the CDR3, the DNA is TGTGCCAGCAGCTTCGACAGCGGGAACTACAATGAGCAGTTCTTC. The V and J genes are TRBV11-2 and TRBJ2-1, with 7 positions matching TRBD2. Trimming took 3 bases from V and 3 from J; bases not matched to a gene: 5. This CDR3 is built from 15 residues. Germline CDR1 and CDR2: SGHAT and FQNNGV.

This clonotype has just a few counts. The chain couples TRBV11-3 to TRBJ1-1; no reliable D call. Trimming stripped 2 bases from V and 7 bases from J, with 5 bases between. Per germline, CDR1 SGHNT and CDR2 YENEEA. CDR3 length: 11 residues. The CDR3: CASSLMGEAFF. The CDR3 bases are TGTGCCAGCAGCTTAATGGGTGAAGCTTTCTTT. Full variable domain (missing parts from reference TRBV11-3 and TRBJ1-1): EAGVVQSPRYKIIEKKQPVAFWCNPISGHNTLYWYLQNLGQGPELLIRYENEEAVDDSQLPKDRFSAERLKGVDSTLKIQPAELGDSAVYLCASSLMGEAFFGQGTRLTVV.

This clonotype was detected a few times. The junction and the germline gene differ at one end; a read error may be behind it. This rearrangement joins TRBV7-7 to TRBJ2-7; TRBD2 might be the D (6 bases). The CDR3 has 13 amino acids. Germline-derived CDR1 and CDR2 are SSHAT and FNYEAQ (reference sequence). The CDR3: CASSLAGRGEQYF. Here the CDR3 DNA reads TGTGCTAGCAGCTTAGCCGGGCGGGGCGAGCAGTACTTC.